Listed here are 32 T cell receptor beta chains from one sample, sequenced in a study of blood T cell repertoires in COVID-19. Using immunoSEQ multiplex PCR, the repertoire was profiled, and TCRdb retains in-frame clones only, with some absent. The sample holds approximately 63,000 clones, about 90% seen once. The sequenced sample consisted of peripheral blood. These receptors were taken from a woman of 80 years or more with active COVID-19.

The CDR3 protein is CASSLGQGPQYF. The CDR3 nucleotides are TGCGCCAGCAGCCTCGGACAGGGACCGCAGTATTTT. J is TRBJ2-3 and V is TRBV4-1; 8 nucleotides agree with TRBD1. V trimming: 4 bases; J trimming: 10 bases; junction bases outside the gene matches: 4. Germline CDR1 is MGHRA and CDR2 is YSYEKL. CDR3 length: 12 residues.

The V call is TRBV30, the J call TRBJ2-3; 11 bases align to TRBD2. J gave up 5 bases and V 1 base, and 17 bases lay outside the gene matches. The CDR3 is made up of 19 amino acids. Germline V gene lookup returns CDR1 GTSNPN and CDR2 SVGIG (reference sequence). This CDR3 is CAWSGGGRQTSGEGDTQYF. CDR3 nucleotide sequence: TGTGCCTGGAGTGGAGGAGGGAGGCAGACTAGCGGGGAGGGAGATACGCAGTATTTT.

The J gene is TRBJ2-6, the V gene TRBV30, with no clear D. The CDR3 contains 14 residues. V was cut by 5 bases and J by 0 bases, with 8 bases left in between. Per the germline V gene, CDR1 is GTSNPN and CDR2 is SVGIG (reference sequence). CDR3 nucleotide sequence: TGTGCCTGGCAGAGGCGCTCTGGGGCCAACGTCCTGACTTTC. Translating it yields CAWQRRSGANVLTF.

This chain uses TRBV7-2 with TRBJ2-5, with D perhaps matching TRBD2 (5 bases). V was cut by 1 base and J by 9 bases, with 15 bases left in between. Germline V lookup: CDR1 SGHTA, CDR2 FQGNSA. The CDR3 is 14 amino acids. The CDR3 DNA is TGTGCCAGCAGCTTAGAACGAGGAGGAGGCGCCCAGTACTTC. It translates to CASSLERGGGAQYF.

The gene calls are TRBV9 and TRBJ1-1; tentatively, D is TRBD1 (6 bases). CDR1 and CDR2 from the germline V gene are SGDLS and YYNGEE. With 3 bases removed from V and 1 base from J, the gap between germline ends came to 19 bases. The CDR3 is 17 residues long. The CDR3 DNA reads TGTGCCAGCAGCGCAAGTACAGGGATCTTGCGGAACACTGAAGCTTTCTTT. Translating it yields CASSASTGILRNTEAFF. Filled out from reference TRBV9 and TRBJ1-1, the complete variable domain reads DSGVTQTPKHLITATGQRVTLRCSPRSGDLSVYWYQQSLDQGLQFLIQYYNGEERAKGNILERFSAQQFPDLHSELNLSSLELGDSALYFCASSASTGILRNTEAFFGQGTRLTVV.

The chain carries TRBV5-1 and TRBJ1-1, with no clear D. Trimming took 1 base from V and 7 from J, leaving 11 bases between them. This CDR3 region has 13 residues. Germline V gene data show CDR1 as SGHRS and CDR2 as YFSETQ. The DNA of the CDR3 is TGCGCCAGCAGCTTGCGGTCACAGCTTGAAGCTTTCTTT. Translating gives CASSLRSQLEAFF.

V is TRBV6-5 and J is TRBJ2-5; perhaps TRBD1 as D (6 bases). CDR3 length: 14 amino acids. The V end was cut by 7 bases, the J end by 1 base, with 13 bases between. Germline V gives CDR1 MNHEY, CDR2 SVGAGI. CDR3 bases: TGTGCCAGCACTTTGACAGGATTCCAAGAGACCCAGTACTTC. This encodes CASTLTGFQETQYF.

This clone was detected only a few times. The chain combines TRBV5-1 with TRBJ2-6; D not resolved. The germline V and J ends were trimmed by 0 bases and 1 base, with 5 bases remaining between them. This CDR3 contains 15 residues. Germline V gene sequence: CDR1 SGHRS, CDR2 YFSETQ. As DNA, the CDR3 is TGCGCCAGCAGCTTGGATGCGTCTGGGGCCAACGTCCTGACTTTC. Translation: CASSLDASGANVLTF. The whole variable domain, remainder taken from reference TRBV5-1 and TRBJ2-6, is KAGVTQTPRYLIKTRGQQVTLSCSPISGHRSVSWYQQTPGQGLQFLFEYFSETQRNKGNFPGRFSGRQFSNSRSEMNVSTLELGDSALYLCASSLDASGANVLTFGAGSRLTVL.

A word on this clone: Compared with germline, one end of the junction differs, possibly owing to a read error. This rearrangement joins TRBV5-1 to TRBJ2-1; 9 bases match TRBD2. Per the germline V gene, CDR1 is SGHRS and CDR2 is YFSETQ. The CDR3 consists of 16 residues. The CDR3 protein is CATSWAGGSSYNEQFF. CDR3 nucleotides: TGCGCCACCAGCTGGGCGGGGGGGAGCTCCTACAATGAGCAGTTCTTC.

The rearrangement links TRBV28 to TRBJ1-5; D is unresolved. V dropped 7 bases and J dropped 0 bases, with 13 bases sitting between them. The CDR3 covers 15 residues. The germline V gene has CDR1 MDHEN and CDR2 SYDVKM. The CDR3 region has the DNA TGTGCCAGCACCAAAGAGGAAACTAGCAATCAGCCCCAGCATTTT. Its translation is CASTKEETSNQPQHF.

The rearrangement uses TRBV6-2 or TRBV6-3 and TRBJ2-5; 11 bases map to TRBD2. V lost 4 bases to trimming and J lost 4 bases; unmatched junction nucleotides: 2. Germline CDR1 reads MNHEY; CDR2 reads SVGEGT. There are 14 residues in the CDR3. CDR3 residues: CASSWGTSGETQYF. CDR3 nucleotide sequence: TGTGCCAGCAGTTGGGGGACTAGCGGAGAGACCCAGTACTTC.

CDR3 residues: CASSLDGDRYNSPLHF. DNA of the CDR3: TGTGCCAGCAGTTTAGATGGAGACCGGTATAATTCACCCCTCCACTTT. The chain has TRBV6-5 and TRBJ1-6; unclear D gene. The CDR3 is made up of 16 amino acids. Trimming pared 4 bases from V and 4 bases from J, leaving 14 bases between. The germline V gene encodes CDR1 MNHEY and CDR2 SVGAGI.

The CDR3, as DNA: TGTGCCAGCAGCTTAGAACCGGGACAGGGACCGTCGGTTGTCTACGAGCAGTACTTC. Its translation is CASSLEPGQGPSVVYEQYF. The chain has TRBV7-3 and TRBJ2-7, with TRBD1 identical over 9 bases. The CDR3 loop spans 19 amino acids. Germline trimming cut 2 bases from V and 3 bases from J; bases unmatched to any gene: 17. Germline V gene lookup returns CDR1 SGHTA and CDR2 FQGTGA.

The CDR3 reads CSVVGLSYEQYF. The CDR3 DNA follows: TGCAGCGTTGTCGGACTCTCCTACGAGCAGTACTTC. The rearrangement links TRBV29-1 to TRBJ2-7, with D tentatively TRBD2 (5 bases). The CDR3 is 12 amino acids. Germline assignment: CDR1 SQVTM and CDR2 ANQGSEA. Between the trimmed V and J ends, which lost 4 bases and 0 bases, there was a span of 7 bases.

This clone was seen just once. V and J are TRBV28 and TRBJ2-6; the match to TRBD1 covers 8 bases. Germline V gene data show CDR1 as MDHEN and CDR2 as SYDVKM. The CDR3 contains 18 residues. V gave up 4 bases and J gave up 1 base; unmatched junction bases: 9. The CDR3, as DNA: TGTGCCAGCAGTTCTTACAGGGGGAGAAAATCTGGGGCCAACGTCCTGACTTTC. Its translation: CASSSYRGRKSGANVLTF.

V and J are TRBV4-2 and TRBJ2-7, with D maybe TRBD1 (6 bases). This CDR3 is built from 15 residues. Germline loops: CDR1 LGHNA, CDR2 YNFKEQ. V was shortened by 1 base and J by 4 bases, with 14 bases between the two germline ends. The chain's CDR3 is CASSQVGAGEYEQYF. For the CDR3, the DNA is TGTGCCAGCAGCCAAGTGGGAGCAGGGGAATACGAGCAGTACTTC.

This chain connects TRBV18 to TRBJ1-1; 9 bases align to TRBD1. Losses at the gene ends were 6 bases for V and 3 bases for J; bases not matched to a gene: 5. This CDR3 spans 14 amino acids. Germline loops: CDR1 KGHSH, CDR2 LQKENI. CDR3 DNA sequence: TGTGCCAGCTCCCACAGGGGGCCGGACACTGAAGCTTTCTTT. Its translation: CASSHRGPDTEAFF.

CDR3 in DNA: TGTGCCAGCAGCAATAGCGGGGGGGTCTACGAGCAGTACTTC. Its protein is CASSNSGGVYEQYF. The chain couples TRBV7-2 to TRBJ2-7; 11 bases fit TRBD2. CDR1 and CDR2 (germline): SGHTA, FQGNSA. The CDR3 totals 14 residues. V lost 5 bases, J lost 3 bases, and 3 bases stayed unmatched.

The V call is TRBV4-1, the J call TRBJ1-6; 7 bases are a match to TRBD1. Germline CDR1 and CDR2: MGHRA and YSYEKL. V was clipped by 0 bases and J by 8 bases; unmatched bases: 4. The CDR3 extends over 15 amino acids. CDR3 DNA: TGCGCCAGCAGCCAAGATAGGACAGGTTATTCACCCCTCCACTTT. The encoded protein is CASSQDRTGYSPLHF.

The J gene is TRBJ2-6, the V gene TRBV7-7, with D hard to call. Looked up from germline, CDR1 is SSHAT and CDR2 is FNYEAQ (reference sequence). Trimming cost V 5 bases and J 5 bases, with 19 bases left between them. The CDR3 is made up of 17 amino acids. This chain's CDR3 is CASSNRGPQSRANVLTF. The CDR3 DNA sequence: TGTGCCAGCAGCAATCGTGGGCCACAAAGTCGGGCCAACGTCCTGACTTTC.

This chain links TRBV5-8 with TRBJ2-7; D call uncertain. CDR3 length: 15 amino acids. The V and J ends lost 0 bases and 0 bases respectively, with 10 bases between them. Germline CDR1 SGHTS, CDR2 YDEGEE. CDR3 region: CASSLAGLSSYEQYF. Here the CDR3 DNA reads TGTGCCAGCAGCTTGGCAGGCCTTAGCTCCTACGAGCAGTACTTC. The full variable domain, rest sourced from reference TRBV5-8 and TRBJ2-7, is EAGVTQSPTHLIKTRGQQATLRCSPISGHTSVYWYQQALGLGLQFLLWYDEGEERNRGNFPPRFSGRQFPNYSSELNVNALELEDSALYLCASSLAGLSSYEQYFGPGTRLTVT.

The rearrangement uses TRBV6-6 and TRBJ2-7; 8 bases align to TRBD1. Germline CDR1 MNHNY, CDR2 SVGAGI (reference sequence). The J segment lost 7 bases and the V segment lost 0 bases, leaving 8 bases of the junction unmatched. The CDR3 is 15 amino acids. The CDR3 sequence: CASSYSGQGAKEQYF. The DNA for the CDR3 is TGTGCCAGCAGTTACTCGGGGCAGGGGGCGAAGGAGCAGTACTTC.

The chain's CDR3 is CASSGDSGTDTQYF. CDR3 coding DNA: TGTGCCAGCAGTGGAGATAGTGGCACAGATACGCAGTATTTT. The genes are TRBV2 and TRBJ2-3; D is ambiguous. Germline loops: CDR1 SNHLY, CDR2 FYNNEI. The V end lost 4 bases, the J end lost 1 base, and 9 bases lay between the germline ends. The CDR3 consists of 14 residues.

The chain recombines TRBV19 with TRBJ2-1; weak D call: TRBD1 (6 bases). This CDR3 region has 16 residues. Germline assignment: CDR1 LNHDA and CDR2 SQIVND (reference sequence). V was pared by 2 bases and J by 0 bases, with 11 bases between. Here the CDR3 DNA reads TGTGCCAGTAGTATAAGAAGACAGGCCTCCTACAATGAGCAGTTCTTC. Protein: CASSIRRQASYNEQFF.

The chain carries TRBV25-1 and TRBJ2-7; TRBD2 matches at 7 bases. The V segment lost 7 bases and the J segment 1 base; nucleotides outside the gene matches: 10. Germline assignment: CDR1 MGHDK and CDR2 SYGVNS. The CDR3 length is 15 residues. In DNA form, the CDR3 reads TGTGCCAGCATGGGACCTGCGGGAGAGTCCTACGAGCAGTACTTC. Translated, it gives CASMGPAGESYEQYF.

The chain joins TRBV6-5 to TRBJ1-1; possibly TRBD1 for D (5 bases). The CDR3 loop spans 11 amino acids. V dropped 8 bases and J dropped 8 bases, with 12 bases sitting between them. CDR1 and CDR2 from the germline V gene are MNHEY and SVGAGI. The CDR3 region has the DNA TGTGCCAGCGCGGGGCGTCGGGAAGCTTTCTTT. It specifies CASAGRREAFF.

The table lists this clone with a count of one. The DNA of the CDR3 is TGCGCCAGCAGCCTCGGGACTAGCGGGGGGGGGAATGAGCAGTTCTTC. Translation: CASSLGTSGGGNEQFF. V gene TRBV4-3 combines with J gene TRBJ2-1; 16 bases match TRBD2. There are 16 residues in the CDR3. The ends lost 4 bases at V and 7 bases at J; junction bases unmatched: 4. Germline CDR1 LGHNA, CDR2 YSLEER.

This clone came up once. The chain combines TRBV10-3 with TRBJ2-5, with 11 positions matching TRBD2. V trimming: 4 bases; J trimming: 5 bases; junction bases outside the gene matches: 6. CDR1 is ENHRY, CDR2 SYGVKD, per germline. CDR3 length: 15 residues. The CDR3 DNA follows: TGTGCCATCAGTGTGGCTCTAGCGGGGGGCGAGACCCAGTACTTC. This sequence encodes CAISVALAGGETQYF.

The gene calls are TRBV15 and TRBJ1-2, with D possibly being TRBD1 (6 bases). The CDR3 has 17 amino acids. Per the germline V gene, CDR1 is LNHNV and CDR2 is YYDKDF (reference sequence). Trimming pared 0 bases from V and 3 bases from J, leaving 17 bases between. In DNA form, the CDR3 reads TGTGCCACCAGCAGAGATTTGACAGGACTTACTGACTATGGCTACACCTTC. It encodes CATSRDLTGLTDYGYTF.

This chain joins TRBV5-1 and TRBJ1-2; D gene unclear. V dropped 0 bases and J dropped 8 bases, with 11 bases sitting between them. The CDR3 is 13 residues long. Germline CDR1 SGHRS, CDR2 YFSETQ. The CDR3 loop is CASSLAEGEGYTF. CDR3 sequence (DNA): TGCGCCAGCAGCTTGGCCGAGGGAGAGGGCTACACCTTC.

The J gene is TRBJ1-3, the V gene TRBV9, with a possible D match to TRBD1 (5 bases). The CDR3 consists of 14 residues. CDR1 and CDR2 (germline): SGDLS, YYNGEE. V was trimmed by 2 bases and J by 3 bases, leaving 9 bases between them. CDR3 bases: TGTGCCAGCAGCGTCGACAGCTATGGAAACACCATATATTTT. Its protein product is CASSVDSYGNTIYF.

A word on this clone: This sample also contains other DNA sequences that code for the same CDR3. The chain has TRBV5-1 and TRBJ2-1; the D gene is possibly TRBD2 (6 bases). Trimming pared 4 bases from V and 8 bases from J, leaving 13 bases between. CDR1 is SGHRS and CDR2 is YFSETQ in the germline V gene. The CDR3 is made up of 13 amino acids. CDR3: CASSPLTRYEQFF. Written as DNA, the CDR3 is TGCGCCAGCAGCCCCCTGACTAGATATGAGCAGTTCTTC.